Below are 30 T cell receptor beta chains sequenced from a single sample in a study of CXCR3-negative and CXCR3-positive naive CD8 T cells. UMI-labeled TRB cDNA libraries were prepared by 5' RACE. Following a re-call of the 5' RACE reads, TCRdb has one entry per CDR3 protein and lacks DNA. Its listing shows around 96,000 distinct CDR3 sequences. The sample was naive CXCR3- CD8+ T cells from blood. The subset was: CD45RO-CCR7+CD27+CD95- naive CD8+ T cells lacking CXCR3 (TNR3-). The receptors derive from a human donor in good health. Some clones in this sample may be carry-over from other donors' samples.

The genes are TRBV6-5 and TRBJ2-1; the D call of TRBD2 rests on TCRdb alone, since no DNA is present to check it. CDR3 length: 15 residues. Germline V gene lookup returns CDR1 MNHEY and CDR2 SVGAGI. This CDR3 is CASSTGGGAYNEQFF.

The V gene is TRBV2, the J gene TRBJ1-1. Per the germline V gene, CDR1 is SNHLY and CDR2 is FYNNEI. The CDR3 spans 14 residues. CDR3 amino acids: CASRPQYGPTEAFF.

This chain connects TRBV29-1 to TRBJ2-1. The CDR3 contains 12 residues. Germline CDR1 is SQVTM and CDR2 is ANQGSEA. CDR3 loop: CSLRLDYNEQFF.

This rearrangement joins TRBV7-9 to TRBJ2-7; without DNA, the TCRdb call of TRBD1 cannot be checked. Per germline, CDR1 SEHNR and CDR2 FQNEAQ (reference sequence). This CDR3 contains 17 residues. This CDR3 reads CASSLVSVDGQSYEQYF.

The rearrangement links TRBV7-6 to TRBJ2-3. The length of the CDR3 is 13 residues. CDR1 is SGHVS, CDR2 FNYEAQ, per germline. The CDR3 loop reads CASSLGLADTQYF. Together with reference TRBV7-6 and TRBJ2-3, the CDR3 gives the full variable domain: GAGVSQSPRYKVTKRGQDVALRCDPISGHVSLYWYRQALGQGPEFLTYFNYEAQQDKSGLPNDRFSAERPEGSISTLTIQRTEQRDSAMYRCASSLGLADTQYFGPGTRLTVL.

The CDR3 is CASSLARAGVHNEQFF. The chain links TRBV7-9 to TRBJ2-1; TCRdb outputs TRBD1, but without DNA this stays unchecked. Germline CDR1 is SEHNR and CDR2 is FQNEAQ (reference sequence). The length of the CDR3 is 16 residues.

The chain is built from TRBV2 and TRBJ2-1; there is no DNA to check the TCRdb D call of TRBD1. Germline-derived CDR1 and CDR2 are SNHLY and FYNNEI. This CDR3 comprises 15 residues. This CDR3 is CASRSGQGSYNEQFF.

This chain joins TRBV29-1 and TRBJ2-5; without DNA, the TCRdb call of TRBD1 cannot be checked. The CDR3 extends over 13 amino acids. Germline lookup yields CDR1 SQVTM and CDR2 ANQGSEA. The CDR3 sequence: CSQLGQSEETQYF.

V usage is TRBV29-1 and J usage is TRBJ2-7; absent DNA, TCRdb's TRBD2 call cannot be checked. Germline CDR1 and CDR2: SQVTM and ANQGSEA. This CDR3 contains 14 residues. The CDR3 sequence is CSVEPGDYSYEQYF.

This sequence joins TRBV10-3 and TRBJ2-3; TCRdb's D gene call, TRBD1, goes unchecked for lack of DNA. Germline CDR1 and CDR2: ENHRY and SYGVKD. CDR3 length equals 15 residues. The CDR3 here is CAISGRRGDTDTQYF.

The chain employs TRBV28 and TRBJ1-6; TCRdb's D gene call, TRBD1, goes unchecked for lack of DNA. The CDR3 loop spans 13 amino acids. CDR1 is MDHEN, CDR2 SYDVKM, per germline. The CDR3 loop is CAAVPGYNSPLHF.

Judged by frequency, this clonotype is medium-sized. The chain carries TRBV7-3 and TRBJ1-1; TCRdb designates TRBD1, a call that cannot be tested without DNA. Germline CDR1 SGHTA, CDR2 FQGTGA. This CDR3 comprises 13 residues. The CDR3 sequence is CASSWTGNTEAFF.

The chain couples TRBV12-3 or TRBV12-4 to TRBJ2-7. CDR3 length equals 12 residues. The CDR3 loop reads CASSLSGYEQYF.

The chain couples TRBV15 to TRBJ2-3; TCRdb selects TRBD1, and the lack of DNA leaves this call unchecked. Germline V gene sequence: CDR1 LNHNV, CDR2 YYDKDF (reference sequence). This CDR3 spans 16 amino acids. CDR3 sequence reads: CATSTGTGVFTDTQYF.

The CDR3 here is CSVDPGGSTEAFF. The J gene is TRBJ1-1, the V gene TRBV29-1; there is no DNA to check the TCRdb D call of TRBD1. CDR1 is SQVTM, CDR2 ANQGSEA, per germline. CDR3 length: 13 amino acids.

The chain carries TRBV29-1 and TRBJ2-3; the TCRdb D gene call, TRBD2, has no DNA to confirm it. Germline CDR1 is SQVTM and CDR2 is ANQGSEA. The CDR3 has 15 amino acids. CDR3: CSVEGRMEGTDTQYF.

CDR3 sequence: CASSESKTDLAGADTQYF. J is TRBJ2-3 and V is TRBV10-2; the TRBD2 assignment by TCRdb is unverifiable without DNA. The CDR3 has 18 residues. CDR1 is WSHSY and CDR2 is SAAADI in the germline V gene.

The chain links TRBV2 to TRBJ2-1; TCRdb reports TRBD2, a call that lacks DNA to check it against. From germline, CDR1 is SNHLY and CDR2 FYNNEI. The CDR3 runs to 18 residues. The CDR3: CASRLSRMAGLTYNEQFF.

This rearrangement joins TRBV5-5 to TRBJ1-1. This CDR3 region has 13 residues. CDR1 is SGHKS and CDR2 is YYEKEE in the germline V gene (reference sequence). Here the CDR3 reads CASSLATHTEAFF.

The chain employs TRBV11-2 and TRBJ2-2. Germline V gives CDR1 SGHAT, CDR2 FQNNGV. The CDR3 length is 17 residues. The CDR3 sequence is CASSLEVPTKNTGELFF.

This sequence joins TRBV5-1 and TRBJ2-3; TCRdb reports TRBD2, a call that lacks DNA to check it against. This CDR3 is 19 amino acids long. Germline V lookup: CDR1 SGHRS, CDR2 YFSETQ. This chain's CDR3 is CASSEEGPYSGSYTDTQYF. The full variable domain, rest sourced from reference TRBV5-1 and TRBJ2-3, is KAGVTQTPRYLIKTRGQQVTLSCSPISGHRSVSWYQQTPGQGLQFLFEYFSETQRNKGNFPGRFSGRQFSNSRSEMNVSTLELGDSALYLCASSEEGPYSGSYTDTQYFGPGTRLTVL.

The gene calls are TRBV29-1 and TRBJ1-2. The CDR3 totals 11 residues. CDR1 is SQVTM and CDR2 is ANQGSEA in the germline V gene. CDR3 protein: CSVDNIDGYTF.

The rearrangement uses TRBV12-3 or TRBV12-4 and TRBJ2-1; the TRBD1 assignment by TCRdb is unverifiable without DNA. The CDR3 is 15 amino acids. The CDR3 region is CASSPGTGGHNEQFF.

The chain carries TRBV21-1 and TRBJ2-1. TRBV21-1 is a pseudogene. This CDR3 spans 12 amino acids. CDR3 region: CASSKRGNEQFF.

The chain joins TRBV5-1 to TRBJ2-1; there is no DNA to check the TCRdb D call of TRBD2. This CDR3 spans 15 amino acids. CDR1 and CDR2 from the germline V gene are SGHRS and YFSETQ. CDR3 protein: CASSLERGEYNEQFF.

The CDR3 loop reads CAISDADRGYEQYF. The gene calls are TRBV10-3 and TRBJ2-7. From germline, CDR1 is ENHRY and CDR2 SYGVKD. The CDR3 spans 14 residues.

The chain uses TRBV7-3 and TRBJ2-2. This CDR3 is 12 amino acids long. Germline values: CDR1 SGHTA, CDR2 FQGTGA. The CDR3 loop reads CASSLMGGELFF.

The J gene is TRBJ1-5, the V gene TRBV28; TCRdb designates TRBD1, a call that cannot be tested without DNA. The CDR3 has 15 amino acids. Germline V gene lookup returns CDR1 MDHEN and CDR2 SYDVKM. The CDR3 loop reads CASRPRQGARQPQHF.

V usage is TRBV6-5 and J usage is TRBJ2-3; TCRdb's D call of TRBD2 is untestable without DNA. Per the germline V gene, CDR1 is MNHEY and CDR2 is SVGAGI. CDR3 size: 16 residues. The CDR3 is CARNPLAGGGTDTQYF.

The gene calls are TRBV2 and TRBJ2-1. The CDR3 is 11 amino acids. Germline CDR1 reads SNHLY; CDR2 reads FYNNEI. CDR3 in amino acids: CASRQRNEQFF.